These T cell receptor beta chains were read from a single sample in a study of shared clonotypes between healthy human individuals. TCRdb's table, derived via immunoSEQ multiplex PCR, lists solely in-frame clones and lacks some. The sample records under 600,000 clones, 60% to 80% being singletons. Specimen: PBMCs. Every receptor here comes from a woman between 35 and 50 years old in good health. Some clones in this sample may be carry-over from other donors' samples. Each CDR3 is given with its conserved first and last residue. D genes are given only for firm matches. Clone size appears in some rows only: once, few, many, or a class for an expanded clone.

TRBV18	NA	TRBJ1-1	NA	TGTGCCAGCTCACCAAACCGTCAGGGGTCGAACACTGAAGCTTTCTTT	CASSPNRQGSNTEAFF
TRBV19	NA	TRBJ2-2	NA	TGTGCCAGTAGTATGAGCGCCGCGAACACCGGGGAGCTGTTTTTT	CASSMSAANTGELFF
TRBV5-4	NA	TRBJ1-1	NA	TGTGCCAGCAGCACGGGACTGAACACTGAAGCTTTCTTT	CASSTGLNTEAFF
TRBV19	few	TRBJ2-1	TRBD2	TGTGCCAGTAGTATAGATTGCGGACTAGCGGGAGGTTGTGAGCAGTTCTTC	CASSIDCGLAGGCEQFF
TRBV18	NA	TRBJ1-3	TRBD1	TGTGCCAGCTCACCAGGACAGGGTGCAGGAAACACCATATATTTT	CASSPGQGAGNTIYF
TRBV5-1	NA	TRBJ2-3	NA	TGCGCCAGCAGCCCAGGGACGACAGATACGCAGTATTTT	CASSPGTTDTQYF
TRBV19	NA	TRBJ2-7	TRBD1	TGTGCCAGTAGTGCGGACAGGGCCTCCTACGAGCAGTACTTC	CASSADRASYEQYF
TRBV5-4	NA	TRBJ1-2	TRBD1	TGTGCCAGCAGCCGTCCCGGGACAGGGTTTGGCTACACCTTC	CASSRPGTGFGYTF
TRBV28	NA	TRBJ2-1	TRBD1	TGTGCCAGCAGTTCCACAGGGGTAAGTGAGCAGTTCTTC	CASSSTGVSEQFF
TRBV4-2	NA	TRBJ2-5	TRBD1	TGTGCCAGCAGCCTAGGAAAGGGGGCAGGGGGAAAAGAGACCCAGTACTTC	CASSLGKGAGGKETQYF
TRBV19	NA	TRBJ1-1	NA	TGTGCCTGCGGGGCCCGGCGGGTCACTGAAGCTTTCTTT	CACGARRVTEAFF
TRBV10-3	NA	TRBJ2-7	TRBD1	TGTGCCATCAGTGAAGGGACAGGGGGCTACGAGCAGTACTTC	CAISEGTGGYEQYF
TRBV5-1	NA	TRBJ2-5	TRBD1	TGCGCCAGCAGCCCACAAGGGGGCTACGGGGAGACCCAGTACTTC	CASSPQGGYGETQYF
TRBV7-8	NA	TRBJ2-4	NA	TGTGCCAGCAGCTTAAAATCGAGGGTAGGCAAAAACATTCAGTACTTC	CASSLKSRVGKNIQYF
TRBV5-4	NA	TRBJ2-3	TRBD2	TGTGCCAGCAGCTTGGGGCGGGAGGCCACAGATACGCAGTATTTT	CASSLGREATDTQYF